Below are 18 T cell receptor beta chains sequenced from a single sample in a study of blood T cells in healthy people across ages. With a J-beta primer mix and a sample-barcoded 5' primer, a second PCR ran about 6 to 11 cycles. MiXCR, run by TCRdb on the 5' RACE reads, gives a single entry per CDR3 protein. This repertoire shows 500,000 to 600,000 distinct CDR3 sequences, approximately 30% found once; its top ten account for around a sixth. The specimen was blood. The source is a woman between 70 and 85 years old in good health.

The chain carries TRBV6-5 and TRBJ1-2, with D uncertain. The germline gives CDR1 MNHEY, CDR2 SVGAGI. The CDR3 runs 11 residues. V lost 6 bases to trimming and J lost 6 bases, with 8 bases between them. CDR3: CASRWADGYTF. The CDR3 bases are TGTGCCAGCAGATGGGCAGATGGCTACACCTTC.

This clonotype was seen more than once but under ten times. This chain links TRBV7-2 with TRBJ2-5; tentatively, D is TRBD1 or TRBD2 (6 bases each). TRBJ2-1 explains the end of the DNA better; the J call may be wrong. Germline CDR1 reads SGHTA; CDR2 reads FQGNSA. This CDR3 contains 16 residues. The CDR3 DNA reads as TGTGCCAGCAGCATGCTTGGACGGCGGAGGGGGAATGAGCAGTTCTTC. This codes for CASSMLGRRRGNEQFF.

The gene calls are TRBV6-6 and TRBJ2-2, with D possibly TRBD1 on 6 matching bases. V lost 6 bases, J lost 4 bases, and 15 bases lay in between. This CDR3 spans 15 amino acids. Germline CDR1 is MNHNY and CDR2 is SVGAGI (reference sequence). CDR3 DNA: TGTGCCAGCAGCTCCGGAGGACAGCTCACCGGGGAGCTGTTTTTT. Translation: CASSSGGQLTGELFF.

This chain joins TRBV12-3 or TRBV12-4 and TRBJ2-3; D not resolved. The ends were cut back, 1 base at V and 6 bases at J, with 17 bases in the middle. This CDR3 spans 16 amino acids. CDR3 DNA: TGTGCCAGCAGTTTAGGCTTCCGGGCGACCCTGGATACGCAGTATTTT. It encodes CASSLGFRATLDTQYF.

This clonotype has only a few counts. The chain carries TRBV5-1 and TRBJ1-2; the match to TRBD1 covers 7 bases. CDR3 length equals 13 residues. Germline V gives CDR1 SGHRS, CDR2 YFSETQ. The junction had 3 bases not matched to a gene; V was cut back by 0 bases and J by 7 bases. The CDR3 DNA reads TGCGCCAGCAGCTTGGACAGGGGCGGTGGCTACACCTTC. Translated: CASSLDRGGGYTF.

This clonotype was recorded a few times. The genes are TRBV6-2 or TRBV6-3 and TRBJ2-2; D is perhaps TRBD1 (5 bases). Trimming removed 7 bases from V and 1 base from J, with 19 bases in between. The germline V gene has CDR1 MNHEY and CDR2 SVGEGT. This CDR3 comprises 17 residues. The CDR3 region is CASNPELGRENTGELFF. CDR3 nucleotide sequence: TGTGCCAGCAATCCCGAGCTGGGCAGGGAGAACACCGGGGAGCTGTTTTTT.

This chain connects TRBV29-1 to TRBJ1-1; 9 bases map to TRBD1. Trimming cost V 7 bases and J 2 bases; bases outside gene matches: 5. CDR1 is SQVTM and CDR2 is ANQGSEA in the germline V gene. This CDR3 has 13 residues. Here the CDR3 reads CSGGQGPNTEAFF. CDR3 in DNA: TGCAGCGGGGGACAGGGACCAAACACTGAAGCTTTCTTT.

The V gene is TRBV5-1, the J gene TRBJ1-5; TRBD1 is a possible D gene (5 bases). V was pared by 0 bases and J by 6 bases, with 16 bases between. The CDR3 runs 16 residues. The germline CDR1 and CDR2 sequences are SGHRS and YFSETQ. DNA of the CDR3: TGCGCCAGCAGCTTGGAAGCCCAGGGAGGTAGTCAGCCCCAGCATTTT. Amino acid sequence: CASSLEAQGGSQPQHF.

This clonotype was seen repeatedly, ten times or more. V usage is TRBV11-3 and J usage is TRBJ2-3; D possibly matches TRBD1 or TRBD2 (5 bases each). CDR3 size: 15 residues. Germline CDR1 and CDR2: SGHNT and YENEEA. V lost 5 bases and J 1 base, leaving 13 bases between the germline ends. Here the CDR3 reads CASSNRDRGTDTQYF. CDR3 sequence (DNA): TGTGCCAGCAGCAACCGGGACCGAGGCACAGATACGCAGTATTTT.

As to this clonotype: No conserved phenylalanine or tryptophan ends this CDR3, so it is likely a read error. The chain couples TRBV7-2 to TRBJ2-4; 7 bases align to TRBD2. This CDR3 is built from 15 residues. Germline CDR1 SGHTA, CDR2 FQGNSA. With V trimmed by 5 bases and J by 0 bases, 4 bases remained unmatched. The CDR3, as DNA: TGTGCCAGCAGCGCTAGCGGTATAGCCAAAAACATTCAGTACCTC. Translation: CASSASGIAKNIQYL.

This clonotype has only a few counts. The CDR3 DNA follows: TGCGCCAGCAGCTTAGGCTACCTCAATGAGCAGTTCTTC. This sequence encodes CASSLGYLNEQFF. The chain has TRBV5-1 and TRBJ2-5; the D is unclear. The end of the DNA fits TRBJ2-1 better, so the J call may be wrong. The germline CDR1 and CDR2 sequences are SGHRS and YFSETQ. CDR3 length: 13 residues.

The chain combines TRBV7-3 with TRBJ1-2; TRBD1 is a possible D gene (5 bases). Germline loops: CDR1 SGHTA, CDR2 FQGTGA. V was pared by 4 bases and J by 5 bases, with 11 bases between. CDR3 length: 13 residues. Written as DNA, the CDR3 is TGTGCCAGCAGCTCCCGGGACGGTTATGGCTACACCTTC. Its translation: CASSSRDGYGYTF.

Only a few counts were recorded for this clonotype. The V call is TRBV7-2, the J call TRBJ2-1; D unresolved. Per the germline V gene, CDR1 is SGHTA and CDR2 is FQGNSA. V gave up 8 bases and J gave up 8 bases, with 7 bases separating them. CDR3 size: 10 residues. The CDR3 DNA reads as TGTGCCAGCGGATCCTATGAGCAGTTCTTC. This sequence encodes CASGSYEQFF. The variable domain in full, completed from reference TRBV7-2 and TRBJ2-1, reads GAGVSQSPSNKVTEKGKDVELRCDPISGHTALYWYRQSLGQGLEFLIYFQGNSAPDKSGLPSDRFSAERTGGSVSTLTIQRTQQEDSAVYLCASGSYEQFFGPGTRLTVL.

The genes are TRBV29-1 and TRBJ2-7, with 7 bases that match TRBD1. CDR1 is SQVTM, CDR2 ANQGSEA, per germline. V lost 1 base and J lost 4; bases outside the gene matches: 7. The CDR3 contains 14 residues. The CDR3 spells CSVEAAGGIYEQYF. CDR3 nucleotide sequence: TGCAGCGTTGAAGCGGCAGGGGGAATTTACGAGCAGTACTTC.

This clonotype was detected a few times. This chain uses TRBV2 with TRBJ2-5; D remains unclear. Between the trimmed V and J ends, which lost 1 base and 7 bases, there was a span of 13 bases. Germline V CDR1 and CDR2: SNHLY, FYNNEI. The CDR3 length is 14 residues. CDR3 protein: CASSEDPPLGTQYF. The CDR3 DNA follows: TGTGCCAGCAGTGAAGACCCACCGCTAGGGACCCAGTACTTC.

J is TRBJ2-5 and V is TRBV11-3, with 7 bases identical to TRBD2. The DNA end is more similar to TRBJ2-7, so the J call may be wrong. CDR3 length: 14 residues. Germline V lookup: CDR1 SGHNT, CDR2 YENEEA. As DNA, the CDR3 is TGTGCCAGCAGCCCACCGCTAGCGGCCTACGAGCAGTACTTC. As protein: CASSPPLAAYEQYF.

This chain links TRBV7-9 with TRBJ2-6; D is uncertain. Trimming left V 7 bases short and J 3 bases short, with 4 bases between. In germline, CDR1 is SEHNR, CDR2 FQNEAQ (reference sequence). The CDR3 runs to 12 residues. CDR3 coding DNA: TGTGCCAGCACCGATGGGGCCAACGTCCTGACTTTC. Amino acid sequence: CASTDGANVLTF.

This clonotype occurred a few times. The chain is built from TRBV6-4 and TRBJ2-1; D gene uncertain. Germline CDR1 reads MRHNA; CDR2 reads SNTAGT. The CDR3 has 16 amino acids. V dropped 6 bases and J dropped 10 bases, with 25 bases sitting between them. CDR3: CASRLDLGTRLREQFF. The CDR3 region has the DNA TGTGCCAGCAGGCTAGACTTAGGCACCAGGTTACGGGAGCAGTTCTTC.